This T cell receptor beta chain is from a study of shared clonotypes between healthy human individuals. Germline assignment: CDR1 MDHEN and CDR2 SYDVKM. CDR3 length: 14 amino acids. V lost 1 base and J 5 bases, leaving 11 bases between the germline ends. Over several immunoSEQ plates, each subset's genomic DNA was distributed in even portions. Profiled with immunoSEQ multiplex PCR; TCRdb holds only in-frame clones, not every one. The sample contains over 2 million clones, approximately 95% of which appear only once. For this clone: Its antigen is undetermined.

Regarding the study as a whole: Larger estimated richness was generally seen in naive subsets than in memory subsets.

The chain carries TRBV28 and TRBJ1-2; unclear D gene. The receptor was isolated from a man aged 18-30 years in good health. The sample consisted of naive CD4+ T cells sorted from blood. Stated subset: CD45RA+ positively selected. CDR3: CASSLFPQSYGYTF. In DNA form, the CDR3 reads TGTGCCAGCAGTTTATTTCCGCAGAGTTATGGCTACACCTTC.